This T cell receptor (beta chain) emerged from a study of long-term antiretroviral therapy in people with HIV. The study's findings and limits: Pre-ART-expanded clones dominated the repertoire at all time points.

immunoSEQ v3.0 was run at survey level. This table comes from immunoSEQ multiplex PCR, and its TCRdb copy is limited to in-frame clones, with some not included. Of roughly 24,000 clones listed, 65% to 90% are singletons. About this clone itself: Antigen: not known.

Trimming took 3 bases from V and 2 from J, leaving 6 bases between them. This CDR3 region has 13 residues. CDR1 is SGDLS and CDR2 is YYNGEE in the germline V gene. This specimen consisted of unsorted PBMCs, obtained 1.8 years before starting antiretroviral therapy. The V and J genes are TRBV9 and TRBJ2-4; D gene uncertain. The source of this sequence is a woman between 25 and 40 years old with HIV. The CDR3 sequence is CASSASPKNIQYF. The CDR3 region has the DNA TGTGCCAGCAGCGCCAGTCCCAAAAACATTCAGTACTTC.